This TCR beta chain was sequenced in a study of identical twins. Regarding the study as a whole: There were fewer insertions in abundant cord blood beta clonotypes, but memory repertoires showed no such pattern. Alpha sequences that were out-of-frame and twin-shared showed an excess of low generation probability.

This clonotype has more than one count but fewer than ten. Its target is unknown. All of the donors were Caucasians in good health. Germline V gene data show CDR1 as SGHVS and CDR2 as FNYEAQ. CDR3 length equals 15 residues. The ends lost 1 base at V and 1 base at J; junction bases unmatched: 4. TCRdb re-called the 5' RACE reads through MiXCR, storing one row per CDR3 protein. The data contain roughly 750,000 distinct CDR3 sequences, about 20% of them singletons. This same sample was also taken into another study, of T cells expressing NK-cell markers. That work contributes: The contribution of dominant NKG2C+ clonotypes to CD8+ T cells in about 6 donors was 1.0-7.0%.

V and J are TRBV7-6 and TRBJ2-7; 7 bases are shared with TRBD1. Sequencing used PBMCs. This receptor was identified in a woman under 30 in good health. The CDR3 loop reads CASSLVQGPSYEQYF. The CDR3 bases are TGTGCCAGCAGCTTAGTACAGGGGCCTTCCTACGAGCAGTACTTC.